A selection of T cell receptor beta chains follows, all from one sample in a study of OX40 agonist ivuxolimab in advanced cancers. Clones were sequenced by immunoSEQ multiplex PCR, and TCRdb holds only the in-frame ones, with some missing. The sample has about 55,000 clones; approximately 80% are singletons. The specimen comprised CD4+ or CD8+ T cells sorted from blood, sampled in a trial of the OX40 agonist ivuxolimab. These receptors came from an adult with an advanced solid tumor such as melanoma, head and neck, liver or kidney cancer. CDR3s include the opening cysteine and the closing phenylalanine or tryptophan. A D gene is named only where the DNA matches it firmly. A row's size may be missing; if present it is once, few, many or a size class.

CDR3 length: 18
D gene: -
clone size: -
J gene: TRBJ2-1
V gene: TRBV5-1
CDR3 DNA: TGCGCCAGCAGCTTGGCCAAGGCAGGCATACCCAACCGCAATGAGCAGTTCTTC
CDR3 protein: CASSLAKAGIPNRNEQFF

CDR3 length: 16
D gene: TRBD1
clone size: -
J gene: TRBJ2-7
V gene: TRBV19
CDR3 DNA: TGTGCCAGTAGTATAGGCTGGACAGGGAGCTCCTACGAGCAGTACTTC
CDR3 protein: CASSIGWTGSSYEQYF

CDR3 length: 14
D gene: -
clone size: -
J gene: TRBJ1-2
V gene: TRBV2
CDR3 DNA: TGTGCCAGCAGTGCATACAGTGGTAGGAGTGGCTACACCTTC
CDR3 protein: CASSAYSGRSGYTF

CDR3 length: 12
D gene: -
clone size: -
J gene: TRBJ1-3
V gene: TRBV30
CDR3 DNA: TGTGCCCATGGCCACTCTGGAAACACCATATATTTT
CDR3 protein: CAHGHSGNTIYF

CDR3 length: 14
D gene: TRBD2
clone size: -
J gene: TRBJ2-7
V gene: TRBV5-1
CDR3 DNA: TGCGCCAGCAGTTTGACTAGCGGGAGTCTCGAGCAGTACTTC
CDR3 protein: CASSLTSGSLEQYF

CDR3 length: 14
D gene: TRBD2
clone size: -
J gene: TRBJ2-5
V gene: TRBV27
CDR3 DNA: TGTGCCAGCAGTCCCTTGGCGGGAGAAGAGACCCAGTACTTC
CDR3 protein: CASSPLAGEETQYF

CDR3 length: 16
D gene: -
clone size: once
J gene: TRBJ2-1
V gene: TRBV28
CDR3 DNA: TGTGCCAGCAGTTTTTGGTCTAGCTTGGTCTACAATGAGCAGTTCTTC
CDR3 protein: CASSFWSSLVYNEQFF

CDR3 length: 13
D gene: -
clone size: -
J gene: TRBJ1-1
V gene: TRBV6-6
CDR3 DNA: TGTGCCAGCAGTCCCGCGGGAGGGTCTGAAGCTTTCTTT
CDR3 protein: CASSPAGGSEAFF

CDR3 length: 15
D gene: TRBD1
clone size: -
J gene: TRBJ1-3
V gene: TRBV28
CDR3 DNA: TGTGCCAGCAGTCCAGGGGGCGCCTCTGGAAACACCATATATTTT
CDR3 protein: CASSPGGASGNTIYF

CDR3 length: 15
D gene: TRBD1
clone size: -
J gene: TRBJ1-4
V gene: TRBV25-1
CDR3 DNA: TGTGCCAGCAGTACACCGGGACAGCTTAATGAAAAACTGTTTTTT
CDR3 protein: CASSTPGQLNEKLFF

CDR3 length: 13
D gene: -
clone size: -
J gene: TRBJ1-2
V gene: TRBV19
CDR3 DNA: TGTGCCAGTAGTATACAGGGGAGCAGTGGCTACACCTTC
CDR3 protein: CASSIQGSSGYTF

CDR3 length: 16
D gene: -
clone size: -
J gene: TRBJ2-7
V gene: TRBV5-5
CDR3 DNA: TGTGCCAGCAGCTTGGCTCTGGGGGGAGGCTCCTACGAGCAGTACTTC
CDR3 protein: CASSLALGGGSYEQYF

CDR3 length: 19
D gene: TRBD1
clone size: -
J gene: TRBJ2-3
V gene: TRBV11-3
CDR3 DNA: TGTGCCAGCAGCTTAGGTTCCGGGACAGGGGGCCGCTGGGCAGATACGCAGTATTTT
CDR3 protein: CASSLGSGTGGRWADTQYF

CDR3 length: 16
D gene: TRBD1
clone size: few
J gene: TRBJ1-4
V gene: TRBV10-2
CDR3 DNA: TGCGCCAGCAGCGCGGGACAGCTTGCAACTAATGAAAAACTGTTTTTT
CDR3 protein: CASSAGQLATNEKLFF

CDR3 length: 14
D gene: -
clone size: -
J gene: TRBJ1-4
V gene: TRBV4-1
CDR3 DNA: TGCGCCAGCAGCCAAGGTGGGGGAAATGAAAAACTGTTTTTT
CDR3 protein: CASSQGGGNEKLFF

CDR3 length: 15
D gene: -
clone size: -
J gene: TRBJ1-4
V gene: TRBV9
CDR3 DNA: TGTGCCAGCAGCGTATGGGAGGGAGCTAATGAAAAACTGTTTTTT
CDR3 protein: CASSVWEGANEKLFF

CDR3 length: 16
D gene: TRBD2
clone size: -
J gene: TRBJ2-7
V gene: TRBV5-1
CDR3 DNA: TGCGCCAGCAGCTGGACTAGCGGGAGGAGCTCCTACGAGCAGTACTTC
CDR3 protein: CASSWTSGRSSYEQYF

CDR3 length: 16
D gene: -
clone size: -
J gene: TRBJ1-5
V gene: TRBV9
CDR3 DNA: TGTGCCAGCAGCGTAGGAACAGGGAATAGCAATCAGCCCCAGCATTTT
CDR3 protein: CASSVGTGNSNQPQHF

CDR3 length: 14
D gene: TRBD1
clone size: few
J gene: TRBJ1-5
V gene: TRBV5-8
CDR3 DNA: TGTGCCAGCACCCCCCGGACAGGGTATCAGCCCCAGCATTTT
CDR3 protein: CASTPRTGYQPQHF

CDR3 length: 18
D gene: TRBD2
clone size: once
J gene: TRBJ2-3
V gene: TRBV4-1
CDR3 DNA: TGCGCCAGCAGCCAAGACCAGGGGTTAGCGGGGGGGCCGAATACGCAGTATTTT
CDR3 protein: CASSQDQGLAGGPNTQYF

CDR3 length: 15
D gene: -
clone size: -
J gene: TRBJ2-6
V gene: TRBV11-2
CDR3 DNA: TGTGCCAGCAGCTTGGACAGCTCTGGGGCCAACGTCCTGACTTTC
CDR3 protein: CASSLDSSGANVLTF

CDR3 length: 15
D gene: -
clone size: once
J gene: TRBJ2-1
V gene: TRBV5-4
CDR3 DNA: TGTGCCAGCAGCTTGGCACAGGGCTCCTACAATGAGCAGTTCTTC
CDR3 protein: CASSLAQGSYNEQFF

CDR3 length: 11
D gene: -
clone size: -
J gene: TRBJ1-2
V gene: TRBV20-1
CDR3 DNA: TGCAGTGTCGGGGAAACCTATGGCTACACCTTC
CDR3 protein: CSVGETYGYTF

CDR3 length: 15
D gene: TRBD2
clone size: -
J gene: TRBJ2-1
V gene: TRBV2
CDR3 DNA: TGTGCCAGCAGTGAATTAGCGGGGGGCTACAATGAGCAGTTCTTC
CDR3 protein: CASSELAGGYNEQFF

CDR3 length: 14
D gene: -
clone size: -
J gene: TRBJ2-7
V gene: TRBV7-2
CDR3 DNA: TGTGCCAGCAGCCCGGGGGGCGGGTACTACGAGCAGTACTTC
CDR3 protein: CASSPGGGYYEQYF

CDR3 length: 14
D gene: -
clone size: -
J gene: TRBJ1-2
V gene: TRBV29-1
CDR3 DNA: TGCAGCGTTGAACGGTCAACCTCTAACTATGGCTACACCTTC
CDR3 protein: CSVERSTSNYGYTF

CDR3 length: 22
D gene: -
clone size: -
J gene: TRBJ2-4
V gene: TRBV5-1
CDR3 DNA: TGCGCCAGCAGCTTCCTCCCCGCGCAGGCACTCCGCGGATCCTTAGCCAAAAACATTCAGTACTTC
CDR3 protein: CASSFLPAQALRGSLAKNIQYF

CDR3 length: 15
D gene: -
clone size: -
J gene: TRBJ2-1
V gene: TRBV5-5
CDR3 DNA: TGTGCCAGCAGCTTGGCGACTAGTGCGGGCAATGAGCAGTTCTTC
CDR3 protein: CASSLATSAGNEQFF

CDR3 length: 13
D gene: TRBD1
clone size: -
J gene: TRBJ1-2
V gene: TRBV5-1
CDR3 DNA: TGCGCCAGCAGCGAGGAGGGGCAGGGGGCATACACCTTC
CDR3 protein: CASSEEGQGAYTF

CDR3 length: 14
D gene: -
clone size: -
J gene: TRBJ1-2
V gene: TRBV5-4
CDR3 DNA: TGTGCCAGCAGCTTGCAGGACGGAATCTATGGCTACACCTTC
CDR3 protein: CASSLQDGIYGYTF

CDR3 length: 16
D gene: -
clone size: -
J gene: TRBJ2-4
V gene: TRBV19
CDR3 DNA: TGTGCCAGTAGTATTTCCAGGGAGGTCGGCAAAAACATTCAGTACTTC
CDR3 protein: CASSISREVGKNIQYF

CDR3 length: 16
D gene: -
clone size: many
J gene: TRBJ2-3
V gene: TRBV7-6
CDR3 DNA: TGTGCCAGCAGCCCCTTGGACGGCACTAGCACAGATACGCAGTATTTT
CDR3 protein: CASSPLDGTSTDTQYF

CDR3 length: 12
D gene: TRBD2
clone size: -
J gene: TRBJ2-3
V gene: TRBV10-3
CDR3 DNA: TGTGCCATCGGGACTAGCCCAGATACGCAGTATTTT
CDR3 protein: CAIGTSPDTQYF

CDR3 length: 14
D gene: TRBD1
clone size: -
J gene: TRBJ2-7
V gene: TRBV11-2
CDR3 DNA: TGTGCCAGCAGCCCGGGACAGGGGGCCTACGAGCAGTACTTC
CDR3 protein: CASSPGQGAYEQYF

CDR3 length: 14
D gene: TRBD1
clone size: -
J gene: TRBJ1-2
V gene: TRBV6-6
CDR3 DNA: TGTGCCAGCAGCTTACAGGGGGCAAGCTATGGCTACACCTTC
CDR3 protein: CASSLQGASYGYTF

CDR3 length: 15
D gene: TRBD1
clone size: once
J gene: TRBJ2-7
V gene: TRBV6-5
CDR3 DNA: TGTGCCAGCAGTTATTCGACAGGATGGACAGGAGAGCAGTACTTC
CDR3 protein: CASSYSTGWTGEQYF

CDR3 length: 12
D gene: TRBD1
clone size: -
J gene: TRBJ2-1
V gene: TRBV5-1
CDR3 DNA: TGCGCCAGCAGCTTTGATAGGGACAGGGGGCTCTTC
CDR3 protein: CASSFDRDRGLF

CDR3 length: 12
D gene: -
clone size: -
J gene: TRBJ1-4
V gene: TRBV19
CDR3 DNA: TGTGCCAGTAGTTCAACTAATGAAAAACTGTTTTTT
CDR3 protein: CASSSTNEKLFF

CDR3 length: 14
D gene: -
clone size: -
J gene: TRBJ2-3
V gene: TRBV28
CDR3 DNA: TGTGCCAGCAGTTTTTCCGGGAAGAGAGATACGCAGTATTTT
CDR3 protein: CASSFSGKRDTQYF

CDR3 length: 16
D gene: TRBD1
clone size: once
J gene: TRBJ2-2
V gene: TRBV5-1
CDR3 DNA: TGCGCCAGCAGCTTGGCGGGACAGGGAGTCACCGGGGAGCTGTTTTTT
CDR3 protein: CASSLAGQGVTGELFF

CDR3 length: 14
D gene: -
clone size: once
J gene: TRBJ2-5
V gene: TRBV5-1
CDR3 DNA: TGCGCCAGCAGCTTGGCCCCAGAAGGTGAGACCCAGTACTTC
CDR3 protein: CASSLAPEGETQYF

CDR3 length: 11
D gene: -
clone size: -
J gene: TRBJ2-7
V gene: TRBV7-2
CDR3 DNA: TGTGCCAGCAGCTTGGGGAACGAGCAGTACTTC
CDR3 protein: CASSLGNEQYF

CDR3 length: 14
D gene: -
clone size: -
J gene: TRBJ1-2
V gene: TRBV29-1
CDR3 DNA: TGCAGCGTTGCGGCCCCCGGCTGGGTAAAGGGCTACACCTTC
CDR3 protein: CSVAAPGWVKGYTF

CDR3 length: 13
D gene: TRBD1
clone size: -
J gene: TRBJ2-1
V gene: TRBV27
CDR3 DNA: TGTGCCAGCAGGCAACAGGGGAGCGATGAGCAGTTCTTC
CDR3 protein: CASRQQGSDEQFF